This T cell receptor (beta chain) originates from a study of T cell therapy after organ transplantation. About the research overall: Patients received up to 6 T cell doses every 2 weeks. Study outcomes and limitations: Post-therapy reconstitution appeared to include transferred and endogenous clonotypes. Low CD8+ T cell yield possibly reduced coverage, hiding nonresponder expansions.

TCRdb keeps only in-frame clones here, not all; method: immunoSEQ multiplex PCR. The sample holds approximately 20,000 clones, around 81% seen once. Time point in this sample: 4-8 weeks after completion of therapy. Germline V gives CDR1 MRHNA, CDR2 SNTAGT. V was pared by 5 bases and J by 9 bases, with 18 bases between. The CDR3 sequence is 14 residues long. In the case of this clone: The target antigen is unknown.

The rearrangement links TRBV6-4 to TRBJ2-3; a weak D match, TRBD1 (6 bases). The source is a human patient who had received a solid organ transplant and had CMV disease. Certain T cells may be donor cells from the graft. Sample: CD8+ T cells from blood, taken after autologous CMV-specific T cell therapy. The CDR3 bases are TGTGCCAGCAGTCCCCGACAGGTGGGGGAAACGCAGTATTTT. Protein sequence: CASSPRQVGETQYF.